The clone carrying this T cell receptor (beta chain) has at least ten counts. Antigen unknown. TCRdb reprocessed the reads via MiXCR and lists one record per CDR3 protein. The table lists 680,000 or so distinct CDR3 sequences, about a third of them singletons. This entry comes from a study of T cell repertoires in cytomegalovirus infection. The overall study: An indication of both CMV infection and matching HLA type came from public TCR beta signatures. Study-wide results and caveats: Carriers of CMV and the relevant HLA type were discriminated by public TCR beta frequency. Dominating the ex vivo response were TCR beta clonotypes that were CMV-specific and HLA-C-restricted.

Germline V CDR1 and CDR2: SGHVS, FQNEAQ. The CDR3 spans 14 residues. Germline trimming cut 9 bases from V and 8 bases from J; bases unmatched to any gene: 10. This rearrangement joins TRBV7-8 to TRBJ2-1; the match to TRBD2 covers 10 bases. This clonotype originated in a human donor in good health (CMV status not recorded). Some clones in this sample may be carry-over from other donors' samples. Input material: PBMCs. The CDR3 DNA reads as TGTGCCAGTACAAAGTCACTAGCGGGGTATGAGCAGTTCTTC. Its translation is CASTKSLAGYEQFF.